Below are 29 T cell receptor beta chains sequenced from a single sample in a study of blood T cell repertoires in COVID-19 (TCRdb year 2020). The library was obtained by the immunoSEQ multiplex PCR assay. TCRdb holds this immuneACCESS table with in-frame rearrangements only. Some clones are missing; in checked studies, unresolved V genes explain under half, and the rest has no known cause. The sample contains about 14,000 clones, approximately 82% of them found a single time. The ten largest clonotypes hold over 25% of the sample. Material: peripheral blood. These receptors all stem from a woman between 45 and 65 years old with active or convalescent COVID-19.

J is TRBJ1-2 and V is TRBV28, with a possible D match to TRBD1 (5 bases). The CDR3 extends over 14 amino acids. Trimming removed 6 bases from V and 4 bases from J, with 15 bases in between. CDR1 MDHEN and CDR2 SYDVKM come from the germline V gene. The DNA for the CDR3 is TGTGCCAGCAGAGTTCCAGGGAATCGCTATGGCTACACCTTC. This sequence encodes CASRVPGNRYGYTF.

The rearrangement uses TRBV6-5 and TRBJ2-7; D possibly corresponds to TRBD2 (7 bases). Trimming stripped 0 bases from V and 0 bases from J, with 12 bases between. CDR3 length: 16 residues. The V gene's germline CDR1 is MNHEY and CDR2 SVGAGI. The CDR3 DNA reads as TGTGCCAGCAGTTACTCAGGGGGGGGAAGCTCCTACGAGCAGTACTTC. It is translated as CASSYSGGGSSYEQYF.

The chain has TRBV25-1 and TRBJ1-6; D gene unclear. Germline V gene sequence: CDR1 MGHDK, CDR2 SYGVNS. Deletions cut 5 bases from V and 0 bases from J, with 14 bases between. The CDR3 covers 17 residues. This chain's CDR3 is CASSLGLIPSYNSPLHF. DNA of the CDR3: TGTGCCAGCAGTCTTGGACTGATACCCTCCTATAATTCACCCCTCCACTTT.

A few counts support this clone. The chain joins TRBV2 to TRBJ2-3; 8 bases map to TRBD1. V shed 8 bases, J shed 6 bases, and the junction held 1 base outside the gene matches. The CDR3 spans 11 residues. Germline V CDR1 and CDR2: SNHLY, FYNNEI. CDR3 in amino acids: CASWTGDTQYF. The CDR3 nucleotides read TGTGCCAGCTGGACAGGGGATACGCAGTATTTT.

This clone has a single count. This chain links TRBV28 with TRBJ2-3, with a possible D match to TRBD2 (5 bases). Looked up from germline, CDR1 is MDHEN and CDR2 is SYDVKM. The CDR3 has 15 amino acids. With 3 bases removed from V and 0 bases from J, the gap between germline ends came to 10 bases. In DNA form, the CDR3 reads TGTGCCAGCAGTTTGGGAGCGTTGAGCACAGATACGCAGTATTTT. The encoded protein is CASSLGALSTDTQYF.

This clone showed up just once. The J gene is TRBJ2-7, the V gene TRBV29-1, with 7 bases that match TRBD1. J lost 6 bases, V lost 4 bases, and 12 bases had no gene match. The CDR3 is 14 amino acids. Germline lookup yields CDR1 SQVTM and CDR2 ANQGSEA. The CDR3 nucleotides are TGCAGCGTTGTCAAACAGGGGTTGGTTCTCGAGCAGTACTTC. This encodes CSVVKQGLVLEQYF.

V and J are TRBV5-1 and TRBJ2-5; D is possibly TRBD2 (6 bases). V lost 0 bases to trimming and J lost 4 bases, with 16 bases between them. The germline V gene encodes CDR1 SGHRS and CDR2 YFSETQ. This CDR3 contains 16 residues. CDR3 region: CASSLGLRGSGETQYF. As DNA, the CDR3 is TGCGCCAGCAGCTTGGGGCTACGGGGGTCGGGAGAGACCCAGTACTTC.

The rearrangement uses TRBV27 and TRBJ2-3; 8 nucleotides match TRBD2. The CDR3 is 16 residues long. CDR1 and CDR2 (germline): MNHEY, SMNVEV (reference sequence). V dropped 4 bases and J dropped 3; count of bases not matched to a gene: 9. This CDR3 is CASSSLGLGLTDTQYF. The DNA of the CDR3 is TGTGCCAGCAGTTCGCTGGGACTAGGTTTAACAGATACGCAGTATTTT.

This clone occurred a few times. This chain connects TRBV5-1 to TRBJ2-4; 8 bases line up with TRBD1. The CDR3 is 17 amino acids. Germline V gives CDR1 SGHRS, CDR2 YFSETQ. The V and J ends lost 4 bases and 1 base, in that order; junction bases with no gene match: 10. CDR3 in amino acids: CASSLPTGGLAKNIQYF. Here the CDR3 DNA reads TGCGCCAGCAGCCTCCCCACAGGGGGACTCGCCAAAAACATTCAGTACTTC.

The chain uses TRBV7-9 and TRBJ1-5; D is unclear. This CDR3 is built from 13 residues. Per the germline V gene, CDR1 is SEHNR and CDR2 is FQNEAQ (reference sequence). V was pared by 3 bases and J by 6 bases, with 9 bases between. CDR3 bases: TGTGCCAGCAGCTTCCAGGAGGGTCAGCCCCAGCATTTT. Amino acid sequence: CASSFQEGQPQHF.

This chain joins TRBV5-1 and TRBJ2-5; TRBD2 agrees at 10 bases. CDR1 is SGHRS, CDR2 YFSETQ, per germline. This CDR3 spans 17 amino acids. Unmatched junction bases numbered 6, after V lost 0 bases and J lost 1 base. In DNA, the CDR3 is TGCGCCAGCAGCTTGGTGGGTAGCGGGGGGCCCCAAGAGACCCAGTACTTC. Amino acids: CASSLVGSGGPQETQYF.

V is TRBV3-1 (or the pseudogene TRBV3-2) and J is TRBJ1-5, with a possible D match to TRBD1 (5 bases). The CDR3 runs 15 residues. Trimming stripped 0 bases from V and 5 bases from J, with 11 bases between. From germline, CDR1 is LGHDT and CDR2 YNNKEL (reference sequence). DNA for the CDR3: TGTGCCAGCAGCCAAGATGGAGGGGCGCATCAGCCCCAGCATTTT. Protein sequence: CASSQDGGAHQPQHF.

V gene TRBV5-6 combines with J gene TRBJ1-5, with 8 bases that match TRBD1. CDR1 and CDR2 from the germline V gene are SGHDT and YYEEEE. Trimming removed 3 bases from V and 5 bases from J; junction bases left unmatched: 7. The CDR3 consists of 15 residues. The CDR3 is CASSSAGGSDQPQHF. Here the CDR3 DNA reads TGTGCCAGCAGCTCCGCAGGGGGCTCGGATCAGCCCCAGCATTTT.

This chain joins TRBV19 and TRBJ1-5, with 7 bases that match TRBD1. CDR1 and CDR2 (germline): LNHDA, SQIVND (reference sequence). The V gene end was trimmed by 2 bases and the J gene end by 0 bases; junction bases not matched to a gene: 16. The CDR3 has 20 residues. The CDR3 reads CASSILRQGWMGNSNQPQHF. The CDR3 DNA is TGTGCCAGTAGTATACTCCGACAGGGTTGGATGGGAAATAGCAATCAGCCCCAGCATTTT.

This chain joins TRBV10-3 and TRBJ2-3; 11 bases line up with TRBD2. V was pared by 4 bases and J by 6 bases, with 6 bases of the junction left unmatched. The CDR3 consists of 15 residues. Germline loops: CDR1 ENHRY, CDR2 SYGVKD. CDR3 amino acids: CAISGVAGGRDTQYF. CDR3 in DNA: TGTGCCATCAGTGGAGTAGCGGGGGGGCGGGATACGCAGTATTTT.

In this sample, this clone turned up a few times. CDR3: CASSQGQGGEQYF. The CDR3 region has the DNA TGCGCCAGCAGCCAGGGACAGGGAGGCGAGCAGTACTTC. The gene calls are TRBV5-1 and TRBJ2-7; 9 nucleotides line up with TRBD1. CDR1 is SGHRS, CDR2 YFSETQ, per germline. The CDR3 extends over 13 amino acids. Trimming removed 4 bases from V and 6 bases from J; junction bases left unmatched: 5.

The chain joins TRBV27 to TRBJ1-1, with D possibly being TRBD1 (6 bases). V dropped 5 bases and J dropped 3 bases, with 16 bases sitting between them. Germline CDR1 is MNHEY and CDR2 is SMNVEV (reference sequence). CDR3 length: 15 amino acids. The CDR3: CASSIQGYPDTEAFF. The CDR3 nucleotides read TGTGCCAGCAGTATCCAGGGGTACCCAGACACTGAAGCTTTCTTT.

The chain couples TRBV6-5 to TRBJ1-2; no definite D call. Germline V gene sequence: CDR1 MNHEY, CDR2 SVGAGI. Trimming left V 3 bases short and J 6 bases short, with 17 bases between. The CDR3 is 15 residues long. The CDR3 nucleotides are TGTGCCAGCAGTTATAACGTCGCCACGCGCCATGGCTACACCTTC. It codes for CASSYNVATRHGYTF.

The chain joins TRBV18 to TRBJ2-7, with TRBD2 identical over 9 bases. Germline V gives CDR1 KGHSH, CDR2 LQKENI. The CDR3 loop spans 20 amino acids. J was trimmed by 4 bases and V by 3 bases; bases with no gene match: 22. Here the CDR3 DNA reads TGTGCCAGCTCACCTATGACTAGCGGTTTTTTGGGACCGGGGGCTTACGAGCAGTACTTC. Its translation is CASSPMTSGFLGPGAYEQYF.

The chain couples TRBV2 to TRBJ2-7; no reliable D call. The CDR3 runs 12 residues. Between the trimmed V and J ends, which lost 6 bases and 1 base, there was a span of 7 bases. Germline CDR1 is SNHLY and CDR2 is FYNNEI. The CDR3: CASRSVSYEQYF. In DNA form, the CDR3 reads TGTGCCAGCAGATCAGTATCCTACGAGCAGTACTTC.

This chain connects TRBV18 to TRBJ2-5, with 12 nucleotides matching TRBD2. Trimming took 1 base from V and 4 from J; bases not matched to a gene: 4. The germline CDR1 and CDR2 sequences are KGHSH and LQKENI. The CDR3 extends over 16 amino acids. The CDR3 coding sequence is TGTGCCAGCTCACCACTGACTAGCGGGGGCGGAGAGACCCAGTACTTC. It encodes CASSPLTSGGGETQYF. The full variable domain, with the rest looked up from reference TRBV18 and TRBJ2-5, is NAGVMQNPRHLVRRRGQEARLRCSPMKGHSHVYWYRQLPEEGLKFMVYLQKENIIDESGMPKERFSAEFPKEGPSILRIQQVVRGDSAAYFCASSPLTSGGGETQYFGPGTRLLVL.

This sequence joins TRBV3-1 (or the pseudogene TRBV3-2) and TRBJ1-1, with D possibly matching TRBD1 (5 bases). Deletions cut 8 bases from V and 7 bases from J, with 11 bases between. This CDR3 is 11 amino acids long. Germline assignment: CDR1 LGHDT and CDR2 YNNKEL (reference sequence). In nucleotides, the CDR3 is TGTGCCAGCGGGGCTTACCTTGAAGCTTTCTTT. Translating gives CASGAYLEAFF.

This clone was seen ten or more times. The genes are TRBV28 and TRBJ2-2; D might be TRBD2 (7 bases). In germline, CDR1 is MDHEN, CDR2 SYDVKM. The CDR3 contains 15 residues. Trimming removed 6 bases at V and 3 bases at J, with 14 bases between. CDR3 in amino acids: CASSPGGHYTGELFF. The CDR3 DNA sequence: TGTGCCAGCAGCCCGGGGGGCCACTACACCGGGGAGCTGTTTTTT. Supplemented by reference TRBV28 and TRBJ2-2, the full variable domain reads DVKVTQSSRYLVKRTGEKVFLECVQDMDHENMFWYRQDPGLGLRLIYFSYDVKMKEKGDIPEGYSVSREKKERFSLILESASTNQTSMYLCASSPGGHYTGELFFGEGSRLTVL.

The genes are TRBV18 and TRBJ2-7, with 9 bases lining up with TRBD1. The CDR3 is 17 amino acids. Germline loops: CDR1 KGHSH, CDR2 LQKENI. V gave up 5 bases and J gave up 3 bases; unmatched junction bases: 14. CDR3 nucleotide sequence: TGTGCCAGCTCAACGCAACCTCCGGGACAGGGCCTCTACGAGCAGTACTTC. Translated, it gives CASSTQPPGQGLYEQYF.

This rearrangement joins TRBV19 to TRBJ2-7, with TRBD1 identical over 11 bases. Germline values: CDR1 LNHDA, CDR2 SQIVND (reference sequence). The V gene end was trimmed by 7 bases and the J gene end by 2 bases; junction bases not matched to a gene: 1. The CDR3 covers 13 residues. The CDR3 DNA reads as TGTGCCAGTAAGGGACAGGGGGCCTACGAGCAGTACTTC. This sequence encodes CASKGQGAYEQYF.

CDR3 sequence: CASSDLGTGAEAFF. Here the CDR3 DNA reads TGTGCCAGCAGTGACCTTGGGACAGGTGCTGAAGCTTTCTTT. The J gene is TRBJ1-1, the V gene TRBV6-1, with TRBD1 matching 8 bases. CDR3 length equals 14 residues. Germline assignment: CDR1 MNHNS and CDR2 SASEGT. Trimming at V came to 3 bases and at J to 6 bases, leaving 6 bases not matched to a gene.

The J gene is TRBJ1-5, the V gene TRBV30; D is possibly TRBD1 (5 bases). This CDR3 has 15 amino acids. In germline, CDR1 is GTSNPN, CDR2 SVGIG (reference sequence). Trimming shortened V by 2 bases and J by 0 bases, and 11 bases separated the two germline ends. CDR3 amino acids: CAWSRQGHSNQPQHF. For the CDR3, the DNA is TGTGCCTGGAGTAGGCAGGGCCATAGCAATCAGCCCCAGCATTTT.

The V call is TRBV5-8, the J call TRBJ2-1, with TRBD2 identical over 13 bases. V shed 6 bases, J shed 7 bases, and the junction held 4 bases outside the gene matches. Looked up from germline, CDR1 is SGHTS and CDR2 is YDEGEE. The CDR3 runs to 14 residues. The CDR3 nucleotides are TGTGCCAGCAAGGGACTAGCGGGGAGGAATGAGCAGTTCTTC. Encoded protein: CASKGLAGRNEQFF.

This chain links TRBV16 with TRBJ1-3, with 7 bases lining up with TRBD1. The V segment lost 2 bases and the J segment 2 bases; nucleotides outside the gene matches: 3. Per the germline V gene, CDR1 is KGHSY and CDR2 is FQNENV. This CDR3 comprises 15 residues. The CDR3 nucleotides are TGTGCCAGCAGCCAAGACAGGGTTCCTGGAAACACCATATATTTT. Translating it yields CASSQDRVPGNTIYF. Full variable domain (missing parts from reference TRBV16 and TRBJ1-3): GEEVAQTPKHLVRGEGQKAKLYCAPIKGHSYVFWYQQVLKNEFKFLISFQNENVFDETGMPKERFSAKCLPNSPCSLEIQATKLEDSAVYFCASSQDRVPGNTIYFGEGSWLTVV.